Detailed here is one TCR beta chain. The sample originates from a study of regulatory T cells in long-lasting Graves disease. Described time point: newly diagnosed GD, antithyroid drugs for less than 3 months. PBMCs provided the RNA from which the TCR library was made. Construction of the TCR beta libraries employed iRepertoire HTBI primers in conjunction with Arm-PCR of CDR3 regions. MiXCR was run by TCRdb on the multiplex PCR reads, yielding one entry per CDR3 protein. The data show about 440,000 distinct CDR3 sequences, with around 17% seen just once and 20% to 25% held by the top ten. The same sample was also used in a study of T cells in Graves' hyperthyroidism and ophthalmopathy. That source notes: HTBI primers drove first-round RT-PCR of the TCR CDR3.

The sequenced sample was peripheral blood mononuclear cells (PBMCs), obtained at new diagnosis, from a patient treated with antithyroid drugs. The clonotype comes from a young woman with Graves disease.

CDR3 sequence reads: CRPVALSSYNEQFF. DNA of the CDR3: TGCAGACCCGTAGCGCTAAGCTCCTACAATGAGCAGTTCTTC. This chain connects TRBV20-1 to TRBJ2-1; TRBD2 is a possible D gene (5 bases). The CDR3 totals 14 residues. CDR1 DFQATT and CDR2 SNEGSKA come from the germline V gene (reference sequence).